This is a list of T cell receptor beta chains from one sample in a study of T cells in Graves' hyperthyroidism and ophthalmopathy. A single record per CDR3 protein comes from TCRdb applying MiXCR to the multiplex PCR reads. The table includes roughly 650,000 distinct CDR3 sequences, about 16% detected once. The sample was blood. These receptors came from a middle-aged woman with Graves' ophthalmopathy. Each CDR3 is given with its conserved first and last residue. D genes are given only for firm matches. Size tells how often a clone was seen (once, few, many) or the class of an expanded clone, and some rows leave it out.

TRBD2,TRBV27,.,TRBJ2-1,TGTGCCAGCAGTCCAGGCGTTGGAGCGGGGGGAGAGGAGCAGTTCTTC,CASSPGVGAGGEEQFF
.,TRBV5-1,many,TRBJ2-2,TGCGCCAGCAGCTTGGACGTACCGAACACCGGGGAGCTGTTTTTT,CASSLDVPNTGELFF
TRBD1,TRBV7-2,many,TRBJ1-2,TGTGCCAGCAGCTTAGCGGTACAGGGGAAGGAAGGCTACACCTTC,CASSLAVQGKEGYTF
TRBD1,TRBV3-1,many,TRBJ1-2,TGTGCCAGCAGCCGGGGACAGGGCTATGGCTACACCTTC,CASSRGQGYGYTF
TRBD1,TRBV19,.,TRBJ2-7,TGTGCCAGTAGCCCGACAGGGGGCACGTACGAGCAGTACTTC,CASSPTGGTYEQYF
TRBD1,TRBV9,few,TRBJ2-3,TGTGCCAGCAGCGTAGAAGGGGGCGGGCTGAGCACAGATACGCAGTATTTT,CASSVEGGGLSTDTQYF
TRBD1,TRBV18,many,TRBJ2-3,TGTGCCAGCTCACCCGGACAGGATCGCGATACGCAGTATTTT,CASSPGQDRDTQYF
TRBD2,TRBV25-1,.,TRBJ2-1,TGTGCCAGCAGTGGTATAGCGGGGGGGGGGTTCAATGAGCAGTTCTTC,CASSGIAGGGFNEQFF
.,TRBV30,many,TRBJ1-1,TGTGCCTGGAGTCGAGGACGGGAGACTGAAGCTTTCTTT,CAWSRGRETEAFF
.,TRBV5-1,few,TRBJ2-7,TGCGCCAGCAGCTTAAACAGGGCCGAGCAGTACTTC,CASSLNRAEQYF
TRBD2,TRBV20-1,many,TRBJ2-4,TGCAGTGCTACTCCGGGACTAGCGGGAGAGTCAGCCAAAAACATTCAGTACTTC,CSATPGLAGESAKNIQYF
.,TRBV28,many,TRBJ2-7,TGTGCCGTAGGGTCCGGTCTGCTCTTAAGCTACGAGCAGTACTTC,CAVGSGLLLSYEQYF
.,TRBV20-1,many,TRBJ2-5,TGCAGTGCTAGAGACAAGACAGAAGAGACCCAGTACTTC,CSARDKTEETQYF
TRBD1,TRBV5-1,many,TRBJ1-1,TGCGCCAGCAGCTTGGACATCCAGGGGGAGATTGGAGCTTTCTTT,CASSLDIQGEIGAFF
.,TRBV4-2,few,TRBJ1-2,TGTGCCAGCAGCCAAGATAGGGAGGGCTATGGCTACACCTTC,CASSQDREGYGYTF
TRBD2,TRBV10-3,.,TRBJ2-1,TGTGCCATCAGCCTCGGGGGGGGCCTGGGGAATGAGCAGTTCTTC,CAISLGGGLGNEQFF
.,TRBV3-1,.,TRBJ2-3,TGTGCCAGCAGCAAGGACTACTCAAGCACAGATACGCAGTATTTT,CASSKDYSSTDTQYF
.,TRBV2,many,TRBJ1-4,TGTGCCAGCAGTGAAGACCCGGACAGAGCGAATGAAAAACTGTTTTTT,CASSEDPDRANEKLFF
.,TRBV2,many,TRBJ1-5,TGTGCCAGCGGTTCAGGTCTGAGCAATCAGCCCCAGCATTTT,CASGSGLSNQPQHF
TRBD2,TRBV10-3,.,TRBJ2-3,TGTGCCATCAGCGCCTTTTGGAGCGGGAGTGCAACAGATACGCAGTATTTT,CAISAFWSGSATDTQYF
TRBD1,TRBV2,.,TRBJ1-4,TGTGCCAGCAGTGGCGGGACAGGGGATGAAAAACTGTTTTTT,CASSGGTGDEKLFF
.,TRBV6-1,many,TRBJ1-2,TGTGCCAGCAGTGAGTTTGACTATGGCTACACCTTC,CASSEFDYGYTF
.,TRBV11-1,many,TRBJ2-1,TGTGCCAGCAGCTTAGAGGGGCAGTACAATGAGCAGTTCTTC,CASSLEGQYNEQFF
.,TRBV6-2/TRBV6-3,many,TRBJ2-5,TGTGCCAGCAGTCAATTACAGGGAGGCCGCCAAGAGACCCAGTACTTC,CASSQLQGGRQETQYF
TRBD2,TRBV20-1,many,TRBJ2-7,TGCAGCAAACTAGCGGGAGGGTCGAACTCCTACGAGCAGTACTTC,CSKLAGGSNSYEQYF
TRBD1,TRBV12-3/TRBV12-4,many,TRBJ1-1,TGTGCCAGCAGGACAGGGGCCACTGAAGCTTTCTTT,CASRTGATEAFF
.,TRBV27,.,TRBJ2-1,TGTGCCAGCAGTGACTATAGCTCCTACAATGAGCAGTTCTTC,CASSDYSSYNEQFF
.,TRBV2,many,TRBJ1-6,TGTGCCAGCAGTGGGTCCAGGACAGCGAATTCACCCCTCCACTTT,CASSGSRTANSPLHF
TRBD1,TRBV7-9,.,TRBJ1-6,TGTGCCAGCAGCCACCCTCAGTTGACAGGGGAGTATAATTCACCCCTCCACTTT,CASSHPQLTGEYNSPLHF
.,TRBV19,.,TRBJ1-3,TGTGCCAGTAGTATAGGACTGCGGGCTGGAAACACCATATATTTT,CASSIGLRAGNTIYF
.,TRBV6-1,few,TRBJ2-5,TGTGCCAGCATAGGGGGGAGGGCTCCGTACCAAGAGACCCAGTACTTC,CASIGGRAPYQETQYF
TRBD1,TRBV6-1,few,TRBJ2-7,TGTGCCAGTAGCAAGGGACAGATAGGCGAGCAGTACTTC,CASSKGQIGEQYF
TRBD2,TRBV10-3,.,TRBJ2-1,TGTGCCATCAGTGAGTTAGGGACTAGCGGACACTACAATGAGCAGTTCTTC,CAISELGTSGHYNEQFF
TRBD1,TRBV6-1,many,TRBJ1-1,TGTGCCAGCATCAGGGGGCTCGGGGCTTTCTTT,CASIRGLGAFF
TRBD1,TRBV6-1,few,TRBJ2-7,TGTGCCAGCAGTCCACAGGGGTCCCACGAGCAGTACTTC,CASSPQGSHEQYF
.,TRBV28,many,TRBJ2-1,TGTGCCAGCAGTTTACAGAGAGATGAGCAGTTCTTC,CASSLQRDEQFF
TRBD2,TRBV20-1,many,TRBJ2-1,TGCAGTGCTAGAGCACAGCACCGTATGGGACTAGCGGGGGGGGGAAATGAGCAGTTCTTC,CSARAQHRMGLAGGGNEQFF
TRBD2,TRBV19,.,TRBJ2-5,TGTGCCAGTAGTCCCCGTCGTCTAGCGGGAGGGCCGAAGCGAGAGGCCCAGTACTTC,CASSPRRLAGGPKREAQYF
.,TRBV18,.,TRBJ2-1,TGTGCCAGCTCACCAGCAGGCTCCTACAATGAGCAGTTCTTC,CASSPAGSYNEQFF
.,TRBV19,.,TRBJ1-5,TGTGCCAGTAACAAATTTCAGGGGCTCAATCAGCCCCAGCATTTT,CASNKFQGLNQPQHF
.,TRBV2,.,TRBJ2-5,TGTGCCAGCAGTGATAGAACCCAGTACTTC,CASSDRTQYF
TRBD1,TRBV27,many,TRBJ2-1,TGTGCCAGCAGTTTAAGGGGGTTGGGGACAGGGGGACACAATGAGCAGTTCTTC,CASSLRGLGTGGHNEQFF
.,TRBV30,many,TRBJ2-3,TGTGCCTGGAGTGTCGTAGCGTCAGATACGCAGTATTTT,CAWSVVASDTQYF
TRBD1,TRBV7-2,many,TRBJ2-1,TGTGCCAGCAGCTCCTGGGACAGCGCCTTCAATGAGCAGTTCTTC,CASSSWDSAFNEQFF
.,TRBV12-3/TRBV12-4,.,TRBJ2-1,TGTGCCAGCAGTCGAGTCATCAACAATGAGCAGTTCTTC,CASSRVINNEQFF
.,TRBV2,many,TRBJ1-1,TGTGCCAGCAGTGAAAACCCTTTGGACACTGAAGCTTTCTTT,CASSENPLDTEAFF